This T cell receptor beta chain emerged from a study of blood T cell repertoires in COVID-19. Looking at the study overall: COVID-19 samples collected from the United States, Italy and Spain covered acute and convalescent phases. PBMCs, B-cell-depleted T cells, or T cells were the source of the cDNA or gDNA that made up the material.

With 0 bases clipped from V and 0 bases from J, the junction kept 5 bases outside the gene matches. The germline gives CDR1 MNHEY, CDR2 SVGEGT. CDR3 length equals 17 residues. Original handling: Nucleated cell number was recorded as an estimate derived from reference gene primer amplification. The protocol was immunoSEQ multiplex PCR, while the TCRdb copy is restricted to in-frame clones and leaves out a portion. V and J calls and clone size are as listed in that table; D and trimming were resolved from the DNA. The top ten clones hold approximately 8.7% of a sample with around 80,000 clones, around 81% of them seen once.

The source of this sequence is a human donor in a cohort sampled during active COVID-19. Sequenced material: peripheral blood. V is TRBV6-2 or TRBV6-3 and J is TRBJ1-3, with 7 bases matching TRBD1. Here the CDR3 reads CASSYSMDRISGNTIYF. The CDR3 coding sequence is TGTGCCAGCAGTTACTCCATGGACAGGATCTCTGGAAACACCATATATTTT.